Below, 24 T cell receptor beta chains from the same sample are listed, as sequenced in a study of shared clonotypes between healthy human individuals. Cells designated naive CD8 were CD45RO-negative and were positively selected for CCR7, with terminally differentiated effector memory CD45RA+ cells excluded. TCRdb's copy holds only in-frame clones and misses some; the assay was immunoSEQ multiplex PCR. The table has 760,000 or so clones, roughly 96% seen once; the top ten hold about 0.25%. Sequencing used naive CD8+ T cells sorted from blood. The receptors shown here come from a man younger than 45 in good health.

CDR3 in DNA: TGTGCCAGCAGCCCTGGACTGGGTTATGAGCAGTTCTTC. It is translated as CASSPGLGYEQFF. The genes are TRBV14 and TRBJ2-1; D perhaps matches TRBD2 (5 bases). Germline CDR1 SGHDN, CDR2 FVKESK. With 4 bases removed from V and 8 bases from J, the gap between germline ends came to 12 bases. There are 13 residues in the CDR3.

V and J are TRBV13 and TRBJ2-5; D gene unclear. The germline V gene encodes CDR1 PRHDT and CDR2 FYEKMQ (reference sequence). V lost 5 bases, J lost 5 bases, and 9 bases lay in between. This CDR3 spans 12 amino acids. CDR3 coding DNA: TGTGCCAGCAGCCTTGGACGGGAGACCCAGTACTTC. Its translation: CASSLGRETQYF.

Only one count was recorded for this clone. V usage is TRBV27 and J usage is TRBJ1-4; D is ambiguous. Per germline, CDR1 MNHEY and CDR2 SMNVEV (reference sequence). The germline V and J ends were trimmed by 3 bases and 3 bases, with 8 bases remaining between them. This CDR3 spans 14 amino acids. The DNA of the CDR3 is TGTGCCAGCAGTTTGTGGCCGCCTAATGAAAAACTGTTTTTT. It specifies CASSLWPPNEKLFF.

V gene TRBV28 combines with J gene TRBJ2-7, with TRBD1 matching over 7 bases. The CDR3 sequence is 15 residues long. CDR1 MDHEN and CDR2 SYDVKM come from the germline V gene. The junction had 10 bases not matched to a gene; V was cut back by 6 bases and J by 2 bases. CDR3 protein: CASSTKGARPYEQYF. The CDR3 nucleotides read TGTGCCAGCAGCACAAAGGGGGCCCGACCCTACGAGCAGTACTTC.

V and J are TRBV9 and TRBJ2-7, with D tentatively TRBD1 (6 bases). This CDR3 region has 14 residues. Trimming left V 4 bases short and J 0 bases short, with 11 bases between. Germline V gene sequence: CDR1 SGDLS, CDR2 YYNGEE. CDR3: CASSSQGPSYEQYF. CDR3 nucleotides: TGTGCCAGCAGCTCACAGGGCCCCTCCTACGAGCAGTACTTC.

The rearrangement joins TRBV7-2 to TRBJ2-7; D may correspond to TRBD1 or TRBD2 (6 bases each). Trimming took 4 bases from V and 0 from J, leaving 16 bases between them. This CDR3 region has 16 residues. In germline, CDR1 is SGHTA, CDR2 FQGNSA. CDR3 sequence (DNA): TGTGCCAGCAGCTACCCGACGGGGGCCCTCTCCTACGAGCAGTACTTC. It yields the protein CASSYPTGALSYEQYF. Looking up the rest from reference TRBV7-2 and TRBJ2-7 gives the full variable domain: GAGVSQSPSNKVTEKGKDVELRCDPISGHTALYWYRQSLGQGLEFLIYFQGNSAPDKSGLPSDRFSAERTGGSVSTLTIQRTQQEDSAVYLCASSYPTGALSYEQYFGPGTRLTVT.

In DNA, the CDR3 is TGCAGCGTTGAAACTAGCGGGCCCGACACAGATACGCAGTATTTT. Residues: CSVETSGPDTDTQYF. The chain employs TRBV29-1 and TRBJ2-3; 9 nucleotides agree with TRBD2. The CDR3 is 15 residues long. The junction had 5 bases not matched to a gene; V was cut back by 2 bases and J by 2 bases. Germline-derived CDR1 and CDR2 are SQVTM and ANQGSEA.

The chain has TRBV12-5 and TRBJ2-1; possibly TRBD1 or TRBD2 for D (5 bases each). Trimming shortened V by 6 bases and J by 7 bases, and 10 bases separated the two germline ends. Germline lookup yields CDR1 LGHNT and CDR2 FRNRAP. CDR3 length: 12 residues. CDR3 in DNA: TGTGCTAGTGGCTGGGACCAAAATGAGCAGTTCTTC. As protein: CASGWDQNEQFF.

The CDR3 reads CASSAGPYEQYF. The CDR3 DNA is TGTGCCAGCAGCGCGGGACCCTACGAGCAGTACTTC. This chain links TRBV9 with TRBJ2-7; D might be TRBD1 or TRBD2, each matching 5 bases. The CDR3 totals 12 residues. Germline values: CDR1 SGDLS, CDR2 YYNGEE. The V end was cut by 3 bases, the J end by 2 bases, with 6 bases between.

CDR3 DNA sequence: TGCGCCAGCAGTCTCCAGGGGTACGACGAGCAGTACTTC. It translates to CASSLQGYDEQYF. The chain carries TRBV10-1 and TRBJ2-7; TRBD1 is a possible D gene (6 bases). With 5 bases removed from V and 5 bases from J, the gap between germline ends came to 13 bases. Germline CDR1 is WNHNN and CDR2 is SYGVQD (reference sequence). This CDR3 region has 13 residues.

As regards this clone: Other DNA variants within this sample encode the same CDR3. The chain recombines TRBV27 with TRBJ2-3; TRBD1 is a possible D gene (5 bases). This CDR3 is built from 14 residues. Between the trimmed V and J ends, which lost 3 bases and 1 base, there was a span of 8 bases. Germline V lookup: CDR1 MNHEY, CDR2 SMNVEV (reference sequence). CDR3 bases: TGTGCCAGCAGTTTGGGGCTGGGCACAGATACGCAGTATTTT. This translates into CASSLGLGTDTQYF.

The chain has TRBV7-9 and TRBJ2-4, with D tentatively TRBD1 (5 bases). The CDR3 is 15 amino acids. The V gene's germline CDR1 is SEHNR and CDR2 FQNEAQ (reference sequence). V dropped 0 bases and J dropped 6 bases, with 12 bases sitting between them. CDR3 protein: CASSLALGVLNIQYF. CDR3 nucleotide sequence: TGTGCCAGCAGCTTAGCGTTAGGGGTCCTAAACATTCAGTACTTC.

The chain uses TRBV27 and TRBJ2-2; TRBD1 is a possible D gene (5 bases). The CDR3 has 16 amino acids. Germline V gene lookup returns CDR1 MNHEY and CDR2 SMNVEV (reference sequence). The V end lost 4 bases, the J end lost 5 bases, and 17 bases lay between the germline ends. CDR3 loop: CASSSIGRASTGELFF. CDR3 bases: TGTGCCAGCAGTTCAATAGGCAGGGCGAGTACCGGGGAGCTGTTTTTT.

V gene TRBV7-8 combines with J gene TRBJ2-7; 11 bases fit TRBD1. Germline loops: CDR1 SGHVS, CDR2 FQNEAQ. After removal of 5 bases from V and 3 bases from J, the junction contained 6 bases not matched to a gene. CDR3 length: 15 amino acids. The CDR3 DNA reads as TGTGCCAGCAGCCCATGGACAGGGGGCGGCTACGAGCAGTACTTC. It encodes CASSPWTGGGYEQYF.

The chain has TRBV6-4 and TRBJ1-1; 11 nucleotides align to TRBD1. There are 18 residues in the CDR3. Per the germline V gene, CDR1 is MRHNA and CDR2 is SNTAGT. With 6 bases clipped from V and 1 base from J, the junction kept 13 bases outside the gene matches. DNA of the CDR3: TGTGCCAGCAGCAAAAACCTTCCGGGACAGGGGGGGAACACTGAAGCTTTCTTT. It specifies CASSKNLPGQGGNTEAFF.

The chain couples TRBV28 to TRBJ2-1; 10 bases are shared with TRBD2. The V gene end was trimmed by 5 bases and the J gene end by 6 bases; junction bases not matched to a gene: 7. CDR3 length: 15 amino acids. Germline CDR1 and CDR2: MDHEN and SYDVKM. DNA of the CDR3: TGTGCCAGCAGTCCCACGGGACTAGCGCGCAATGAGCAGTTCTTC. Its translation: CASSPTGLARNEQFF.

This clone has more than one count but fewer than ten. The chain's CDR3 is CASSEDAADTQYF. The CDR3 nucleotides are TGTGCCAGCAGCGAGGACGCTGCAGATACGCAGTATTTT. The V call is TRBV7-7, the J call TRBJ2-3; no reliable D call. The CDR3 runs to 13 residues. V was shortened by 5 bases and J by 4 bases, with 10 bases between the two germline ends. Germline assignment: CDR1 SSHAT and CDR2 FNYEAQ (reference sequence).

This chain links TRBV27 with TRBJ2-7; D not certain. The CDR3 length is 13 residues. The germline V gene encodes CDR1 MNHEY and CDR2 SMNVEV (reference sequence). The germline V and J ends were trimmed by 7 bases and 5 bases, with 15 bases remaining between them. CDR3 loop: CASKLSVGHEQYF. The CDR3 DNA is TGTGCCAGCAAGCTGTCGGTTGGGCACGAGCAGTACTTC.

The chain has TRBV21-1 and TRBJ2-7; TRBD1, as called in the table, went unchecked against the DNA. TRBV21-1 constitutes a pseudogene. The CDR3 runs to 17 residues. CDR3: CASAADVGTQPLYEQYF. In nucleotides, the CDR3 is TGTGCCAGCGCTGCCGACGTCGGTACACAGCCGCTCTACGAGCAGTACTTC.

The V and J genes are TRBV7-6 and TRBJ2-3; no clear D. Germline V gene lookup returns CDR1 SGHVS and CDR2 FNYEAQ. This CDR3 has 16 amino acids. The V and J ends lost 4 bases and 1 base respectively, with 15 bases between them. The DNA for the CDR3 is TGTGCCAGCAGCTCAAATTACAAAGTTGGCACAGATACGCAGTATTTT. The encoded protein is CASSSNYKVGTDTQYF.

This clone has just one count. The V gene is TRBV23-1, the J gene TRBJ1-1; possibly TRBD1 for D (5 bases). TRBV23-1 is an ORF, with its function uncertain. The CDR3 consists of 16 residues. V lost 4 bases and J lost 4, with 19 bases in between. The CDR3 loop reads CASSRAAGEKITEAFF. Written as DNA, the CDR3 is TGCGCCAGCAGTCGGGCTGCGGGGGAGAAGATCACTGAAGCTTTCTTT.

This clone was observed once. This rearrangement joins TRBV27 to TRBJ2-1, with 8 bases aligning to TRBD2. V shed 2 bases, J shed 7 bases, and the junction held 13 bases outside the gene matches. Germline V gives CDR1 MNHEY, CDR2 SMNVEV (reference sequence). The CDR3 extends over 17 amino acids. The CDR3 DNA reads TGTGCCAGCAGTTTAGGTGGGTCGGGAGGGCGTCGGAATGAGCAGTTCTTC. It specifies CASSLGGSGGRRNEQFF.

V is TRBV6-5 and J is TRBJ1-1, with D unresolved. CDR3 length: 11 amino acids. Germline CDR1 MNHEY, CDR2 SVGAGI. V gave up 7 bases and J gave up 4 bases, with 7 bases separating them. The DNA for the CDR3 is TGTGCCAGCAATTTTGGCACTGAAGCTTTCTTT. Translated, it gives CASNFGTEAFF.

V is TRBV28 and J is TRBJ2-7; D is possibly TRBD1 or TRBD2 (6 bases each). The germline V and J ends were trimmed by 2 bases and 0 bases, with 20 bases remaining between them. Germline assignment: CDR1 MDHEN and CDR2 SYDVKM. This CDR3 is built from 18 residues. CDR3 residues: CASSLGFRGDLSSYEQYF. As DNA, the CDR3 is TGTGCCAGCAGTTTAGGTTTTAGGGGGGACCTTTCCTCCTACGAGCAGTACTTC.